One TCR beta chain is described in this entry. Its antigen is not known. The entry originates in a study of cytomegalovirus exposure and HLA in healthy donors. Vbeta (60) and Jbeta (13) primers were used in the PCR. Profiling relied on immunoSEQ multiplex PCR, and the TCRdb table lists in-frame clones only, not all of them. The data show about 180,000 clones, with around 84% seen just once and roughly 1.2% held by the top ten. V lost 6 bases and J lost 6, with 15 bases in between. The CDR3 loop spans 13 amino acids. Germline CDR1 MNHEY, CDR2 SVGAGI. Study-wide findings and caveats: TCR beta V- and J-gene trimming, according to a later analysis, was linked to a missense DCLRE1C variant.

The V gene is TRBV6-5, the J gene TRBJ2-7, with D maybe TRBD2 (5 bases). The clonotype comes from a girl aged 2 to 9 in good health and CMV-seropositive. Sample: PBMCs. The CDR3 sequence: CASRFIGESEQYF. Written as DNA, the CDR3 is TGTGCCAGCAGGTTCATCGGGGAGTCCGAGCAGTACTTC.